The clone carrying this T cell receptor (beta chain) has a count of ten or more. What it binds is unknown. This sample is drawn from a study of T cells in Graves' hyperthyroidism and ophthalmopathy. Overall study findings and caveats: Ophthalmopathy was predicted by the model a median of around 5.9 months ahead of onset. Researchers found most expanded thyroid clonotypes above 0.001 in blood as well.

The CDR3 regions of TCR beta were amplified from RNA transcripts. The primer set for the first-round RT-PCR of the TCR CDR3 was HTBI. In TCRdb, the multiplex PCR reads were re-called with MiXCR into one record per CDR3 protein. The sample lists around 450,000 distinct CDR3 sequences; approximately 15% were seen once. Exclusion followed for patients with uncontrolled infection, other autoimmune disease, pregnancy or lactation. From more than 9.5 ml of fresh peripheral blood, PBMCs were isolated. Sequencing was done on a sample of blood. The sequence was obtained from a woman in her late teens or twenties with Graves' hyperthyroidism.

The CDR3 loop reads CASSFRDRGLDQPQHF. CDR3 DNA: TGTGCCAGCAGCTTCAGGGACAGGGGGCTGGATCAGCCCCAGCATTTT. The V gene is TRBV7-2, the J gene TRBJ1-5, with 12 bases that match TRBD1. Per the germline V gene, CDR1 is SGHTA and CDR2 is FQGNSA. This CDR3 region has 16 residues. V lost 3 bases to trimming and J lost 5 bases; unmatched junction nucleotides: 5. Full variable domain (rest looked up from reference TRBV7-2 and TRBJ1-5): GAGVSQSPSNKVTEKGKDVELRCDPISGHTALYWYRQSLGQGLEFLIYFQGNSAPDKSGLPSDRFSAERTGGSVSTLTIQRTQQEDSAVYLCASSFRDRGLDQPQHFGDGTRLSIL.